These 11 T cell receptor beta chains were all obtained from the same sample, sequenced in a study of blood T cell repertoires in COVID-19. Measured with immunoSEQ multiplex PCR; TCRdb has only the in-frame clones, and not every one. The sample shows some 170,000 clones, roughly 82% of them seen only once. Sequences were obtained from peripheral blood. The source of these receptors is a woman aged 70-85 years with acute or convalescent COVID-19.

The V gene is TRBV5-1, the J gene TRBJ1-6, with TRBD1 matching 10 bases. CDR1 is SGHRS and CDR2 is YFSETQ in the germline V gene. The CDR3 has 15 residues. J gave up 8 bases and V 4 bases, and 6 bases lay outside the gene matches. In DNA form, the CDR3 reads TGCGCCAGCAGCGTGGAGACAGGGGGCGATTCACCCCTCCACTTT. This translates into CASSVETGGDSPLHF.

V and J are TRBV7-9 and TRBJ1-3; D call uncertain. V gave up 1 base and J gave up 0 bases, with 10 bases separating them. Germline values: CDR1 SEHNR, CDR2 FQNEAQ (reference sequence). The CDR3 runs 16 residues. The CDR3 loop reads CASSLEGGLSGNTIYF. Here the CDR3 DNA reads TGTGCCAGCAGCTTAGAGGGCGGGCTCTCTGGAAACACCATATATTTT.

The chain combines TRBV29-1 with TRBJ2-3, with TRBD2 matching over 8 bases. CDR1 and CDR2 (germline): SQVTM, ANQGSEA. The CDR3 runs to 13 residues. The V and J ends lost 3 bases and 2 bases, in that order; junction bases with no gene match: 1. The CDR3 DNA is TGCAGCGTTGAGCGGGGGGACACAGATACGCAGTATTTT. Protein sequence: CSVERGDTDTQYF.

V and J are TRBV24-1 and TRBJ2-3; 7 positions agree with TRBD2. Germline trimming cut 12 bases from V and 2 bases from J; bases unmatched to any gene: 16. In germline, CDR1 is KGHDR, CDR2 SFDVKD. The CDR3 consists of 16 residues. CDR3 amino acids: CASSKGPGLSTDTQYF. The CDR3 DNA sequence: TGTGCCTCTTCAAAGGGGCCGGGACTATCCACAGATACGCAGTATTTT.

V usage is TRBV7-9 and J usage is TRBJ1-4; D uncertain. Germline V gives CDR1 SEHNR, CDR2 FQNEAQ (reference sequence). Trimming pared 5 bases from V and 6 bases from J, leaving 16 bases between. The CDR3 spans 15 residues. DNA for the CDR3: TGTGCCAGCAGCCGACCGGGGTGGTATGATGAAAAACTGTTTTTT. Translation gives CASSRPGWYDEKLFF.

The V gene is TRBV30, the J gene TRBJ1-2; a possible D gene is TRBD1 (5 bases). Trimming took 0 bases from V and 4 from J, leaving 12 bases between them. Germline V gives CDR1 GTSNPN, CDR2 SVGIG (reference sequence). The CDR3 contains 14 residues. In DNA, the CDR3 is TGTGCCTGGAGTGTATGGGGCGCTTCCTATGGCTACACCTTC. Amino acid sequence: CAWSVWGASYGYTF.

The rearrangement links TRBV30 to TRBJ2-3; TRBD2 agrees at 8 bases. With V trimmed by 3 bases and J by 2 bases, 7 bases remained unmatched. Germline CDR1 reads GTSNPN; CDR2 reads SVGIG (reference sequence). The CDR3 spans 15 residues. The CDR3 sequence: CAWSLLGLDTDTQYF. The DNA of the CDR3 is TGTGCCTGGAGCCTGCTGGGACTAGACACAGATACGCAGTATTTT.

The rearrangement uses TRBV4-2 and TRBJ2-7, with D maybe TRBD2 (5 bases). Germline V lookup: CDR1 LGHNA, CDR2 YNFKEQ. Between the trimmed V and J ends, which lost 3 bases and 4 bases, there was a span of 16 bases. This CDR3 region has 15 residues. In DNA form, the CDR3 reads TGTGCCAGCAGCCAGCTTCCGGGAACCCGGTACGAGCAGTACTTC. It encodes CASSQLPGTRYEQYF.

This clone appeared a few times. The chain employs TRBV30 and TRBJ1-6; a weak D match, TRBD1 (5 bases). CDR3 length: 14 amino acids. V was trimmed by 5 bases and J by 7 bases, leaving 15 bases between them. CDR1 and CDR2 (germline): GTSNPN, SVGIG (reference sequence). As DNA, the CDR3 is TGTGCCTGGTCCTCAGGGAGGTCGAATTCACCCCTCCACTTT. It codes for CAWSSGRSNSPLHF.

The CDR3 DNA reads as TGTGCCAGCAGCCCCAACTCGGAGGAGGAGCAGTACTTC. Protein product: CASSPNSEEEQYF. This chain joins TRBV3-1 (or the pseudogene TRBV3-2) and TRBJ2-7, with D maybe TRBD2 (5 bases). V lost 4 bases and J lost 7, with 14 bases in between. The CDR3 contains 13 residues. CDR1 is LGHDT, CDR2 YNNKEL, per germline (reference sequence).

The chain joins TRBV5-6 to TRBJ2-1, with 14 bases lining up with TRBD2. This CDR3 has 15 residues. The V gene's germline CDR1 is SGHDT and CDR2 YYEEEE. V gave up 4 bases and J gave up 12 bases; unmatched junction bases: 9. The chain's CDR3 is CASSGGLAGVMMQFF. CDR3 bases: TGTGCCAGCAGCGGGGGACTAGCGGGGGTAATGATGCAGTTCTTC. The whole variable domain, remainder taken from reference TRBV5-6 and TRBJ2-1, is DAGVTQSPTHLIKTRGQQVTLRCSPKSGHDTVSWYQQALGQGPQFIFQYYEEEERQRGNFPDRFSGHQFPNYSSELNVNALLLGDSALYLCASSGGLAGVMMQFFGPGTRLTVL.